This TCR beta chain was found in a study of T-cell reconstitution after alpha-beta-depleted transplantation in children. This clonotype was seen repeatedly, ten times or more. The antigen is not known. Construction of the TCRbeta library involved unique molecular identifiers. TCRdb analysed the PCR reads with MiXCR anew, one entry per CDR3 protein. Here the sample spans approximately 490,000 distinct CDR3 sequences, roughly 10% being singletons. Regarding the study as a whole: Several hundred expanded graft clones reportedly gave rise to the alpha-beta T cells present about two months after transplant. One year after transplant, T-cell counts and diversity came mostly from newly produced T cells.

This CDR3 spans 13 amino acids. Germline V CDR1 and CDR2: SGHAT, FQNNGV. Trimming removed 5 bases from V and 7 bases from J, with 14 bases in between. This receptor was obtained from a child aged 2-15 years with inherited bone marrow failure, due to receive a stem cell transplant. The starting material was PBMCs, obtained before TCRalphabeta/CD19-depleted stem cell transplant. The rearrangement uses TRBV11-2 and TRBJ1-1, with D possibly TRBD1 on 6 matching bases. CDR3 protein: CASSLLLTGEAFF. CDR3 DNA: TGTGCCAGCAGCCTCCTCTTGACAGGTGAAGCTTTCTTT.